Listed here are 7 T cell receptor beta chains from one sample, sequenced in a study of blood T cell repertoires in COVID-19. The table came from immunoSEQ multiplex PCR; TCRdb's copy has only in-frame clones and leaves some out. The table has 120,000 to 150,000 clones, around 81% seen once. Sequences were obtained from PBMCs or T cells enriched from blood (not recorded which). These receptors were obtained from a woman in her 40s who had recovered from COVID-19.

The chain is built from TRBV24-1 and TRBJ1-1; tentatively, D is TRBD1 (5 bases). This CDR3 is 15 amino acids long. Germline V CDR1 and CDR2: KGHDR, SFDVKD. V was cut by 7 bases and J by 2 bases, with 16 bases left in between. This chain's CDR3 is CATRGNWGGNTEAFF. The CDR3 DNA reads TGTGCCACCAGAGGCAATTGGGGGGGTAACACTGAAGCTTTCTTT.

The chain links TRBV13 to TRBJ2-4, with D maybe TRBD1 (5 bases). V gave up 1 base and J gave up 7 bases, with 14 bases separating them. Germline lookup yields CDR1 PRHDT and CDR2 FYEKMQ (reference sequence). The CDR3 has 15 amino acids. This CDR3 reads CASSLAPGFGNIQYF. The CDR3 bases are TGTGCCAGCAGCTTAGCTCCAGGGTTTGGGAACATTCAGTACTTC.

This clone was counted once. This sequence joins TRBV11-2 and TRBJ2-1; 8 bases map to TRBD2. V shed 5 bases, J shed 6 bases, and the junction held 18 bases outside the gene matches. CDR1 and CDR2 from the germline V gene are SGHAT and FQNNGV. This CDR3 spans 18 amino acids. The CDR3 DNA follows: TGTGCCAGCAGCCTTCCCCAGCCGGGTAACGGGAGGGCCAATGAGCAGTTCTTC. The encoded protein is CASSLPQPGNGRANEQFF.

CDR3 in DNA: TGTGCCAGCAGTCGGGACAGGGCCTACGAGCAGTACTTC. It encodes CASSRDRAYEQYF. The V and J genes are TRBV5-6 and TRBJ2-7; 9 bases line up with TRBD1. This CDR3 has 13 residues. V was clipped by 5 bases and J by 2 bases; unmatched bases: 2. CDR1 and CDR2 (germline): SGHDT, YYEEEE.

The V and J genes are TRBV20-1 and TRBJ2-7; D is perhaps TRBD1 (6 bases). The CDR3 has 14 amino acids. Trimming stripped 3 bases from V and 6 bases from J, with 18 bases between. Germline CDR1 is DFQATT and CDR2 is SNEGSKA (reference sequence). CDR3 residues: CSASRLQGLSEQYF. CDR3 nucleotide sequence: TGCAGTGCTAGTCGTCTGCAGGGGCTCAGCGAGCAGTACTTC.

The genes are TRBV3-1 (or the pseudogene TRBV3-2) and TRBJ2-3; D is ambiguous. CDR3 size: 15 residues. Germline V lookup: CDR1 LGHDT, CDR2 YNNKEL (reference sequence). Trimming left V 1 base short and J 4 bases short, with 12 bases between. Here the CDR3 reads CASSQVGADSDTQYF. CDR3 bases: TGTGCCAGCAGCCAAGTCGGTGCAGACTCAGATACGCAGTATTTT.

The gene calls are TRBV15 and TRBJ1-1, with TRBD1 matching 8 bases. This CDR3 spans 15 amino acids. Trimming cost V 0 bases and J 11 bases; bases outside gene matches: 11. Germline V gene lookup returns CDR1 LNHNV and CDR2 YYDKDF (reference sequence). The CDR3 reads CATSRDPWTGPTAFF. CDR3 bases: TGTGCCACCAGCAGAGATCCCTGGACAGGGCCGACGGCTTTCTTT.